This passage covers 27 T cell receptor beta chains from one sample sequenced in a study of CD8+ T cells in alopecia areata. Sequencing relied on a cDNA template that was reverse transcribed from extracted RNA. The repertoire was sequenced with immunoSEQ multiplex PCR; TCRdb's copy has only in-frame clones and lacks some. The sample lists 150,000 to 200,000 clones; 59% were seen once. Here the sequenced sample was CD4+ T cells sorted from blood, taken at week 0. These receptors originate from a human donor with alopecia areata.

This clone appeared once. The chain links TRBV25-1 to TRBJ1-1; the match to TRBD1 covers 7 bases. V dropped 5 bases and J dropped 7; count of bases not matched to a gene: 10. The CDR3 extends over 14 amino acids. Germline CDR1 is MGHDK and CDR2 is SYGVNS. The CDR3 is CASSQTGMTIEAFF. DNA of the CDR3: TGTGCCAGCAGTCAGACAGGGATGACAATTGAAGCTTTCTTT.

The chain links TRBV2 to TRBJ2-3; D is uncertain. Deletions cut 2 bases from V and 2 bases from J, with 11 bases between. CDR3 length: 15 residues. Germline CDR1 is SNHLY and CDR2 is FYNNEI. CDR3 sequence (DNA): TGTGCCAGCAGTGAACTTGCTGGGGACACAGATACGCAGTATTTT. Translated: CASSELAGDTDTQYF. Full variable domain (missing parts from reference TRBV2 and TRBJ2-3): EPEVTQTPSHQVTQMGQEVILRCVPISNHLYFYWYRQILGQKVEFLVSFYNNEISEKSEIFDDQFSVERPDGSNFTLKIRSTKLEDSAMYFCASSELAGDTDTQYFGPGTRLTVL.

In nucleotides, the CDR3 is TGTGCCAGCAGCGTAGGGGAAGGGGACAGGGGGACTGCACCCCTCCACTTT. Its translation: CASSVGEGDRGTAPLHF. The chain joins TRBV9 to TRBJ1-6, with TRBD1 matching 11 bases. CDR1 SGDLS and CDR2 YYNGEE come from the germline V gene. J was trimmed by 11 bases and V by 0 bases; bases with no gene match: 10. CDR3 length: 17 residues.

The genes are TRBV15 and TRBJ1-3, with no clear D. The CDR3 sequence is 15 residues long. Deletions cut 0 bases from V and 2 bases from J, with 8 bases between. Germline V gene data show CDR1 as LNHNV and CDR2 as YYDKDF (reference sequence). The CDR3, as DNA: TGTGCCACCAGCAGAGAAAGGACCGCTGGAAACACCATATATTTT. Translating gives CATSRERTAGNTIYF.

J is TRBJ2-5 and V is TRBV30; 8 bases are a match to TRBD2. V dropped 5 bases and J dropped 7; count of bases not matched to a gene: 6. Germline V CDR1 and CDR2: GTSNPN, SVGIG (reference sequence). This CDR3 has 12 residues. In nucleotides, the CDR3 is TGTGCCTGGTCTCCGGGACTAGGGACCCAGTACTTC. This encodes CAWSPGLGTQYF.

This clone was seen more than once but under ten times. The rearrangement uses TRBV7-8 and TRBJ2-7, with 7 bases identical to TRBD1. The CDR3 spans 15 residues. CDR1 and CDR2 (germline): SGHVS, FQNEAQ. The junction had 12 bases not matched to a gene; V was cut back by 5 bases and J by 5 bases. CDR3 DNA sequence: TGTGCCAGCAGCCCTCGGACAGGTTGGTCGAACGAGCAGTACTTC. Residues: CASSPRTGWSNEQYF. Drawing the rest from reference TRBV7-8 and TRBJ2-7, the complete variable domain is GAGVSQSPRYKVAKRGQDVALRCDPISGHVSLFWYQQALGQGPEFLTYFQNEAQLDKSGLPSDRFFAERPEGSVSTLKIQRTQQEDSAVYLCASSPRTGWSNEQYFGPGTRLTVT.

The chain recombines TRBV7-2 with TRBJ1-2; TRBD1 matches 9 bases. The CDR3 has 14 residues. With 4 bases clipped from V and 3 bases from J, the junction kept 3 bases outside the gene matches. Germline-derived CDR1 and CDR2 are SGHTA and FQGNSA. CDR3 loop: CASSSRTGDYGYTF. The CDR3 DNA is TGTGCCAGCAGCTCCAGGACAGGGGACTATGGCTACACCTTC.

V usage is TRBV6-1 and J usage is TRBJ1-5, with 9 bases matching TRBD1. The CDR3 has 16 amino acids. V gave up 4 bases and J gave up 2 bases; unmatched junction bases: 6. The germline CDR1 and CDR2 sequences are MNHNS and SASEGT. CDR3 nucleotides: TGTGCCAGCAGTGGAATGGGACAGGGAGGCAATCAGCCCCAGCATTTT. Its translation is CASSGMGQGGNQPQHF.

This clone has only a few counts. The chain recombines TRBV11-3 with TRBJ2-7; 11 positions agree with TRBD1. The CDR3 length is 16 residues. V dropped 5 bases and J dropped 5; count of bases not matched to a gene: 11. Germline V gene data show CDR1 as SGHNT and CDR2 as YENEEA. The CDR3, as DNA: TGTGCCAGCAGCCGGCGATGGACAGGGGGCATCAACGAGCAGTACTTC. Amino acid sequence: CASSRRWTGGINEQYF.

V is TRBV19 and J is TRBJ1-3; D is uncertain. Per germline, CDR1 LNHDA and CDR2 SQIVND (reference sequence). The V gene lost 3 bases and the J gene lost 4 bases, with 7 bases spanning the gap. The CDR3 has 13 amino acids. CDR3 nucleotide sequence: TGTGCCAGTAGTATTGTAGCCGGAAACACCATATATTTT. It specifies CASSIVAGNTIYF.

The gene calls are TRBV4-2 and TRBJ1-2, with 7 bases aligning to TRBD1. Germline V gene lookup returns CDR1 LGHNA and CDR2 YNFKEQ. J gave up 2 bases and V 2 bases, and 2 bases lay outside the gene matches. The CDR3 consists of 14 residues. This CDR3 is CASSQTGANYGYTF. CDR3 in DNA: TGTGCCAGCAGCCAAACAGGGGCCAACTATGGCTACACCTTC.

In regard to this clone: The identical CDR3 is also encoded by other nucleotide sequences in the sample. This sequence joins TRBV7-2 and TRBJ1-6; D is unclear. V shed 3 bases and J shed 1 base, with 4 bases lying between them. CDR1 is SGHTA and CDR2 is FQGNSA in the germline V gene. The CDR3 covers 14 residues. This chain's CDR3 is CASSFRSYNSPLHF. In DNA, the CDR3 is TGTGCCAGCAGCTTCAGGTCCTATAATTCACCCCTCCACTTT.

The CDR3 DNA is TGCAGCGTAAGCTGGGGAACAGATACGCAGTATTTT. Protein: CSVSWGTDTQYF. This chain uses TRBV29-1 with TRBJ2-3; D is ambiguous. CDR1 and CDR2 from the germline V gene are SQVTM and ANQGSEA. V dropped 6 bases and J dropped 3 bases, with 10 bases sitting between them. The CDR3 is made up of 12 amino acids.

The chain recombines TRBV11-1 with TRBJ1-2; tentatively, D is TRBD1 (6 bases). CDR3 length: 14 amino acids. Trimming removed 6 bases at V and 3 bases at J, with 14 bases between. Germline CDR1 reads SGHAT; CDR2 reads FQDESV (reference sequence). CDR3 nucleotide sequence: TGTGCCAGCAGTTCCGACAGGCCTCACTATGGCTACACCTTC. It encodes CASSSDRPHYGYTF.

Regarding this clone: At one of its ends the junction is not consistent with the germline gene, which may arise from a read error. The CDR3 sequence: CASSQSLAAYYF. The CDR3 nucleotides are TGCGCCAGCAGTCAATCGCTGGCAGCATATTACTTC. The chain uses TRBV23-1 and TRBJ1-2; no reliable D call. TRBV23-1 falls under the ORF class, with uncertain function. This CDR3 has 12 amino acids.

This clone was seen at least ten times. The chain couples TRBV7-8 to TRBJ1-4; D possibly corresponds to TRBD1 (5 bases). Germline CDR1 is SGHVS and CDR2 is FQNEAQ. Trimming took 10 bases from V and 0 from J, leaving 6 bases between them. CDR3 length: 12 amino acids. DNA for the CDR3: TGTGCCATGGGGGCAACTAATGAAAAACTGTTTTTT. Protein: CAMGATNEKLFF.

CDR3 sequence (DNA): TGTGCCAGCAGCCGTTGGGGACGGCTCCAAGAGACCCAGTACTTC. Residues: CASSRWGRLQETQYF. The chain joins TRBV5-6 to TRBJ2-5; D is perhaps TRBD1 or TRBD2 (5 bases each). Germline-derived CDR1 and CDR2 are SGHDT and YYEEEE. V was shortened by 4 bases and J by 1 base, with 14 bases between the two germline ends. The CDR3 is 15 residues long.

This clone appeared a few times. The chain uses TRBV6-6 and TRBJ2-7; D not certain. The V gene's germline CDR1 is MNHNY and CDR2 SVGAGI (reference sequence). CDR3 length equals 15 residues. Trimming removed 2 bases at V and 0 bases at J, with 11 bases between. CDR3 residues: CASSYLDKLSYEQYF. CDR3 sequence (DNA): TGTGCCAGCAGTTACCTTGACAAACTCTCCTACGAGCAGTACTTC.

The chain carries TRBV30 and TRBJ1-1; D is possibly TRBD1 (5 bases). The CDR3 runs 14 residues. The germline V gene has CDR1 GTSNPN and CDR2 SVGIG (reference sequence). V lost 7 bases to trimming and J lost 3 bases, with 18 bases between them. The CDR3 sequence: CASLSGIRDTEAFF. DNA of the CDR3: TGTGCCTCGTTATCAGGGATCCGGGACACTGAAGCTTTCTTT.

This chain's CDR3 is CAWSPGLDTGELFF. For the CDR3, the DNA is TGTGCCTGGAGTCCCGGTTTGGACACCGGGGAGCTGTTTTTT. The chain couples TRBV30 to TRBJ2-2; D remains ambiguous. This CDR3 has 14 residues. Germline lookup yields CDR1 GTSNPN and CDR2 SVGIG (reference sequence). V lost 2 bases and J 3 bases, leaving 10 bases between the germline ends.

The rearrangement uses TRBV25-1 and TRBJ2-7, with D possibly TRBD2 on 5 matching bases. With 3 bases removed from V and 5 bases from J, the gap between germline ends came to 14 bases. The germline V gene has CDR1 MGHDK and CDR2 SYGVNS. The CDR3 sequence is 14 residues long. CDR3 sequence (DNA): TGTGCCAGCAGTGAGGCCGCCTTGAGGGACGAGCAGTACTTC. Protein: CASSEAALRDEQYF.

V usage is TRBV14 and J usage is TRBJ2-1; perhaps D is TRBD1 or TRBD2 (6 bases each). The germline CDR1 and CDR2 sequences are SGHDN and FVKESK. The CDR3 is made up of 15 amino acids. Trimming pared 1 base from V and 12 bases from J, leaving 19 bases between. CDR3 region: CASSQAPNREEGQFF. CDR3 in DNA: TGTGCCAGCAGCCAAGCGCCCAACAGGGAGGAGGGGCAGTTCTTC.

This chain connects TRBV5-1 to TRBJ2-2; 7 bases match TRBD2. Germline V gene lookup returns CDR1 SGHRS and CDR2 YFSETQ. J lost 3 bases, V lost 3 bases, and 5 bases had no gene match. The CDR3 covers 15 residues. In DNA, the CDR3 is TGCGCCAGCAGCTCGATGGCGGGGGACACCGGGGAGCTGTTTTTT. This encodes CASSSMAGDTGELFF.

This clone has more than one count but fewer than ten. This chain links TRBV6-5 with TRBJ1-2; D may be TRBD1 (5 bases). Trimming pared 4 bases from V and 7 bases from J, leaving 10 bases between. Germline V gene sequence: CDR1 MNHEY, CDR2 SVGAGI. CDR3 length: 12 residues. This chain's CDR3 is CASSLQEFGYTF. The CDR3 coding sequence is TGTGCCAGCAGTTTACAGGAATTTGGCTACACCTTC.

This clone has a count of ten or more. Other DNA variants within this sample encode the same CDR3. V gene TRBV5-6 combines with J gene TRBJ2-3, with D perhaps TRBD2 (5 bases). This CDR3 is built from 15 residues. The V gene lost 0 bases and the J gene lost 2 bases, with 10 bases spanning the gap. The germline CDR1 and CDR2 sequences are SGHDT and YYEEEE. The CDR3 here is CASSLGTGFTDTQYF. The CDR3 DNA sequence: TGTGCCAGCAGCTTGGGAACGGGGTTCACAGATACGCAGTATTTT.

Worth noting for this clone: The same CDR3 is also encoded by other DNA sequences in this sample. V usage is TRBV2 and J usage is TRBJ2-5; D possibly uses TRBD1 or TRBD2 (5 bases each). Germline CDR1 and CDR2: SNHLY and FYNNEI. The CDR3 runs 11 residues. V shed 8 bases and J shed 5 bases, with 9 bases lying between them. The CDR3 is CASRGLETQYF. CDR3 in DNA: TGTGCCAGCCGGGGCCTGGAGACCCAGTACTTC.

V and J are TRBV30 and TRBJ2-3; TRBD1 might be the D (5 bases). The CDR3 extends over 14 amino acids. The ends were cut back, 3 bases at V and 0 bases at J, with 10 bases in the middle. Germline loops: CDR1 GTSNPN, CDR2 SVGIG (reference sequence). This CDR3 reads CAWRVAGSTDTQYF. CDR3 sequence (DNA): TGTGCCTGGAGGGTGGCAGGGAGCACAGATACGCAGTATTTT.